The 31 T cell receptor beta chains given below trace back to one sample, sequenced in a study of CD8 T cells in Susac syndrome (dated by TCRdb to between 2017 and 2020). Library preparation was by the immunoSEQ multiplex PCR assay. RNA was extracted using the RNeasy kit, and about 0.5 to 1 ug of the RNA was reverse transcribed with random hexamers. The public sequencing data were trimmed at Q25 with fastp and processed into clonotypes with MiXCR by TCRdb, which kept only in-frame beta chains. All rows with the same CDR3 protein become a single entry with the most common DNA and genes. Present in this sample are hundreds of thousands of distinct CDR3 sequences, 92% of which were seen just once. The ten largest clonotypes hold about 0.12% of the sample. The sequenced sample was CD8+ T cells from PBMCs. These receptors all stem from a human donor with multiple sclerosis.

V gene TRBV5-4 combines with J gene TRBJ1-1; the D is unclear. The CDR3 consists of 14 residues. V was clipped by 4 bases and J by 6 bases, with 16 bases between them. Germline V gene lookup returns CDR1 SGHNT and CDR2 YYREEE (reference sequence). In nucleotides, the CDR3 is TGTGCCAGCAGCGACGTAAGGGAGAGAGCTGAAGCTTTCTTT. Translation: CASSDVRERAEAFF.

CDR3 loop: CASSLPLRLAVNTDTQYF. In DNA, the CDR3 is TGTGCCAGCAGCTTACCTCTCCGACTAGCGGTGAACACAGATACGCAGTATTTT. The rearrangement links TRBV7-2 to TRBJ2-3; 9 positions agree with TRBD2. J was trimmed by 2 bases and V by 2 bases; bases with no gene match: 11. This CDR3 is built from 18 residues. Germline V CDR1 and CDR2: SGHTA, FQGNSA.

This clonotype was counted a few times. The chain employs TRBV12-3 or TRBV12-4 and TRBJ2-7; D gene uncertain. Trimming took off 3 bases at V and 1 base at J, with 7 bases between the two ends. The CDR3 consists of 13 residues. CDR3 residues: CASSLSISYEQYF. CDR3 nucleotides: TGTGCCAGCAGTTTGTCAATTTCCTACGAGCAGTACTTC.

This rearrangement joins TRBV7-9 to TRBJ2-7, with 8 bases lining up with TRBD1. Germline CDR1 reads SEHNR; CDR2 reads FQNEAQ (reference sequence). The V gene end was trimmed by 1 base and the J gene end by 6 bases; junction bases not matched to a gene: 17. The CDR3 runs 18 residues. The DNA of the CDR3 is TGTGCCAGCAGCTTAGGGGCGCTCCGACAGGGGCTTTGGAGCGAGCAGTACTTC. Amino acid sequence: CASSLGALRQGLWSEQYF.

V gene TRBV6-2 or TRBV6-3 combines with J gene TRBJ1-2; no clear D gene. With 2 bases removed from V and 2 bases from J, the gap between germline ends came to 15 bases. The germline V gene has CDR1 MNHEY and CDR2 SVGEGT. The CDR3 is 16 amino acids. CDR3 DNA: TGTGCCAGCAGTTACGAGAACAGCGGAAACAACTATGGCTACACCTTC. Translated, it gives CASSYENSGNNYGYTF.

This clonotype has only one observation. CDR3 protein: CASNPGTEETQYF. DNA of the CDR3: TGTGCCAGCAATCCCGGGACGGAAGAGACCCAGTACTTC. The chain links TRBV12-3 or TRBV12-4 to TRBJ2-5; either TRBD1 or TRBD2 may fit D (5 bases each). V was clipped by 7 bases and J by 3 bases, with 12 bases between them. The CDR3 length is 13 residues.

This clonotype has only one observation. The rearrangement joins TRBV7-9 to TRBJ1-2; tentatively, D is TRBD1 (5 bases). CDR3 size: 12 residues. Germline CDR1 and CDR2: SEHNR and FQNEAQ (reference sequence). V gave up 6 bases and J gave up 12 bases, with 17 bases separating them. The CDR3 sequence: CASRSNGTGDTF. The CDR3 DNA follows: TGTGCCAGCAGGTCGAACGGGACTGGGGACACCTTC.

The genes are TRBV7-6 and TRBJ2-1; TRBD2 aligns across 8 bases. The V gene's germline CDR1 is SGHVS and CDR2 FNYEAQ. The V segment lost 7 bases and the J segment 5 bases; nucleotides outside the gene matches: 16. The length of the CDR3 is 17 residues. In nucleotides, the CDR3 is TGTGCCAGCACCCCTAGGGGTTCGGGACTAGGGAACAATGAGCAGTTCTTC. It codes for CASTPRGSGLGNNEQFF.

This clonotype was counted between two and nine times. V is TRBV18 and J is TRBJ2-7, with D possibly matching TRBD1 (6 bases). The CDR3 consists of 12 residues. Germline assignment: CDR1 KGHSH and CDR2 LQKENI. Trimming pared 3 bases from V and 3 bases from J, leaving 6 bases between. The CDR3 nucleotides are TGTGCCAGCTCACCGGACAGCTACGAGCAGTACTTC. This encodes CASSPDSYEQYF.

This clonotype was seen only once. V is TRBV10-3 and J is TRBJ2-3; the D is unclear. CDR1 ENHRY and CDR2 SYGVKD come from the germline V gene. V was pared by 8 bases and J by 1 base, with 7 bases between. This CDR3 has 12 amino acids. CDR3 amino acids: CAIADRTDTQYF. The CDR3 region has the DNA TGTGCCATCGCTGACCGCACAGATACGCAGTATTTT.

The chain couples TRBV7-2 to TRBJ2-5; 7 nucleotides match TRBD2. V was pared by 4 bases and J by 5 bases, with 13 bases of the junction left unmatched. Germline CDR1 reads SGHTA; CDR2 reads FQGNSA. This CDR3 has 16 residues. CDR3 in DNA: TGTGCCAGCAGCTCCATATCGCCGGGGGGTCGGGAGACCCAGTACTTC. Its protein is CASSSISPGGRETQYF.

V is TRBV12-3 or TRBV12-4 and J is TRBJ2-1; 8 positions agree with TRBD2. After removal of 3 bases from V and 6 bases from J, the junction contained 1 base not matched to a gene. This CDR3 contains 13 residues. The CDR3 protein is CASSFGLANEQFF. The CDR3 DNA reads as TGTGCCAGCAGTTTTGGACTAGCCAATGAGCAGTTCTTC.

The CDR3 here is CASSTGVGSTEAFF. In DNA, the CDR3 is TGTGCCAGCAGCACAGGGGTGGGATCCACTGAAGCTTTCTTT. The chain combines TRBV7-9 with TRBJ1-1; 7 bases align to TRBD1. Looked up from germline, CDR1 is SEHNR and CDR2 is FQNEAQ (reference sequence). V lost 5 bases, J lost 4 bases, and 7 bases stayed unmatched. This CDR3 spans 14 amino acids.

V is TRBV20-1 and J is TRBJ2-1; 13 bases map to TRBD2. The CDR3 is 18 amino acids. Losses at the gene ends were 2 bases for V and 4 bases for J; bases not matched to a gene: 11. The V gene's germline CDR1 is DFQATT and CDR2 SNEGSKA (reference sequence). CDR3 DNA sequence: TGCAGTGCTAGAAAACCGGGACTAGCGGGAAAAACTTACAATGAGCAGTTCTTC. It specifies CSARKPGLAGKTYNEQFF.

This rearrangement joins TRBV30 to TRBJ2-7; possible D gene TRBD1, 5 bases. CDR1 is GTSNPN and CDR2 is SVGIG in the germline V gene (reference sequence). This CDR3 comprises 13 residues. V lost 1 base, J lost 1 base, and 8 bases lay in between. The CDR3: CAWSGGASYEQYF. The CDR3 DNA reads TGTGCCTGGAGTGGTGGGGCTTCCTACGAGCAGTACTTC.

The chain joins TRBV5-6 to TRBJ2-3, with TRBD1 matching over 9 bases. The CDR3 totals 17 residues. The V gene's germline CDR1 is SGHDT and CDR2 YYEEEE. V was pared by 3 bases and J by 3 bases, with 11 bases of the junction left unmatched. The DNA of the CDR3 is TGTGCCAGCAGCTCTGCCCCAGGGACAGGGATAACAGATACGCAGTATTTT. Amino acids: CASSSAPGTGITDTQYF.

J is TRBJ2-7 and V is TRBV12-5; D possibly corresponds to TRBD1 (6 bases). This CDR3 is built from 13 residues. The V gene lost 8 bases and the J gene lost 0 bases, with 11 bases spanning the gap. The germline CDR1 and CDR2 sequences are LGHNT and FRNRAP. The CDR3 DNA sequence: TGTGCTAGTAAAGACAGGAGCTCCTACGAGCAGTACTTC. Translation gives CASKDRSSYEQYF.

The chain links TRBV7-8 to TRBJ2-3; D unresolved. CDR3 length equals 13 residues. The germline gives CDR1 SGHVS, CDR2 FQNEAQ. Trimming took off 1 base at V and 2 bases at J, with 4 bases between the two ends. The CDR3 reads CASSLDPTDTQYF. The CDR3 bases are TGTGCCAGCAGCTTAGACCCCACAGATACGCAGTATTTT.

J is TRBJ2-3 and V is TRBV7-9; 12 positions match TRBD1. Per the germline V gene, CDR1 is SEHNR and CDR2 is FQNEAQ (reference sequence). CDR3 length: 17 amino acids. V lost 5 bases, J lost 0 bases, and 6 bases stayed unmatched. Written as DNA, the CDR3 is TGTGCCAGCAGCCCCGGGACAGGGGGCGAGAGCACAGATACGCAGTATTTT. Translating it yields CASSPGTGGESTDTQYF.

This CDR3 is CAWGYTQTDTQYF. The CDR3 nucleotides are TGTGCCTGGGGATATACCCAAACAGATACGCAGTATTTT. The J gene is TRBJ2-3, the V gene TRBV30; D gene ambiguous. The ends were cut back, 5 bases at V and 3 bases at J, with 12 bases in the middle. CDR1 GTSNPN and CDR2 SVGIG come from the germline V gene (reference sequence). There are 13 residues in the CDR3.

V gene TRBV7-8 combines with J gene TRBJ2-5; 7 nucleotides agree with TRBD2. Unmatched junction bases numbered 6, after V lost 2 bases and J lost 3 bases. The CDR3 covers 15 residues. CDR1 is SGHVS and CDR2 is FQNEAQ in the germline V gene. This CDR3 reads CASSLIAGLEETQYF. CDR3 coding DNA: TGTGCCAGCAGCTTAATAGCGGGCTTAGAAGAGACCCAGTACTTC.

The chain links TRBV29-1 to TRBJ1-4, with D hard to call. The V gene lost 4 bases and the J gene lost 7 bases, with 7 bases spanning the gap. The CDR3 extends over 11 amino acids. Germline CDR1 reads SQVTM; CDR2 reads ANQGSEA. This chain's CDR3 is CSVGLGEKLFF. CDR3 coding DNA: TGCAGCGTTGGGCTGGGTGAAAAACTGTTTTTT.

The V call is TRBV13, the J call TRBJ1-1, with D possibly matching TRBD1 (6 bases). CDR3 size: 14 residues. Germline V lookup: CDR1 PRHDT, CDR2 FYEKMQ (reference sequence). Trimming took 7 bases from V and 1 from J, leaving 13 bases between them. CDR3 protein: CASTYRGANTEAFF. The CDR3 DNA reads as TGTGCCAGCACTTATCGGGGGGCGAACACTGAAGCTTTCTTT.

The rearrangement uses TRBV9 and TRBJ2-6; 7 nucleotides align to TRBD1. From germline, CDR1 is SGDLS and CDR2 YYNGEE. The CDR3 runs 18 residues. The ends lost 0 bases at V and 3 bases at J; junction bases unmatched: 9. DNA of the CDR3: TGTGCCAGCAGCGTAGGCCGGGACAGTTCCTTTGGGGCCAACGTCCTGACTTTC. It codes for CASSVGRDSSFGANVLTF.

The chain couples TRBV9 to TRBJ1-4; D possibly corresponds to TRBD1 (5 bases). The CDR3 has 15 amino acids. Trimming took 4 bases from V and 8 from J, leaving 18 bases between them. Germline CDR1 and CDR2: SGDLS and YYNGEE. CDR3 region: CASSLEGGVHEKLFF. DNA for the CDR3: TGTGCCAGCAGCCTAGAGGGAGGGGTGCACGAAAAACTGTTTTTT.

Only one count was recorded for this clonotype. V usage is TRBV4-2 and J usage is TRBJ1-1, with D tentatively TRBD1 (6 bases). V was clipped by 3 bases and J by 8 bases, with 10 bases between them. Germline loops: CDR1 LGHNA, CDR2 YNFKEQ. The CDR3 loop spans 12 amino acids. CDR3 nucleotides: TGTGCCAGCAGCCAGGGGACAAGAGAAGCTTTCTTT. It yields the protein CASSQGTREAFF.

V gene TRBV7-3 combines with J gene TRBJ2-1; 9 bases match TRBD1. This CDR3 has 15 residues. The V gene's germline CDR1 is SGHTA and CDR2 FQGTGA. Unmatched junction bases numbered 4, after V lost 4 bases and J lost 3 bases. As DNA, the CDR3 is TGTGCCAGCAGCTCGGGACAGGGACACTACAATGAGCAGTTCTTC. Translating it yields CASSSGQGHYNEQFF.

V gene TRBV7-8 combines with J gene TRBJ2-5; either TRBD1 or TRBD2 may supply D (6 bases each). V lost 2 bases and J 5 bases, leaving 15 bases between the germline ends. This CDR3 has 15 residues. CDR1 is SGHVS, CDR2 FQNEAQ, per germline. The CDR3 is CASSLYGGRLETQYF. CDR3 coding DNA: TGTGCCAGCAGCTTATATGGGGGGCGCCTGGAGACCCAGTACTTC.

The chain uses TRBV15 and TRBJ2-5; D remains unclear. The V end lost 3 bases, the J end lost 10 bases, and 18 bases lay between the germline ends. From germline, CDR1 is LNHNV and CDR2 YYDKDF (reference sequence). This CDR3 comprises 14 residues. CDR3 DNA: TGTGCCACCAGCAGCAGAGCCGATGGGGATGGCCAGTACTTC. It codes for CATSSRADGDGQYF.

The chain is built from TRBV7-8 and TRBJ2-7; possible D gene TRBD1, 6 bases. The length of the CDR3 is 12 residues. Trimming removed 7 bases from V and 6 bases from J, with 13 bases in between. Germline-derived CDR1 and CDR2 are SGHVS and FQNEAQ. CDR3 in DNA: TGTGCCAGCACGGGATTGGGGGCCGAGCAGTACTTC. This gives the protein CASTGLGAEQYF.

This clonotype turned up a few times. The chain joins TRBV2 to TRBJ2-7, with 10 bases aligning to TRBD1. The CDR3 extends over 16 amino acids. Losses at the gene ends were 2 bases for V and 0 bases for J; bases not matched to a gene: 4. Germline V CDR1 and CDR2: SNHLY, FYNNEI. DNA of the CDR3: TGTGCCAGCAGTGAAAGGGGACAGGGGCCCTCCTACGAGCAGTACTTC. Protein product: CASSERGQGPSYEQYF.